Shown below are 22 T cell receptor beta chains from a single sample sequenced in a study of T cell responses to AZD1222 COVID-19 vaccine. Measured with immunoSEQ multiplex PCR; TCRdb has only the in-frame clones, and not every one. The table includes approximately 150,000 clones, roughly 90% detected once. The specimen comprised peripheral blood, sampled 28 days after the second AZD1222 dose. These receptors were taken from an adult who received the AZD1222 COVID-19 vaccine.

The V and J genes are TRBV20-1 and TRBJ1-5; D remains ambiguous. The CDR3 length is 14 residues. Trimming removed 3 bases at V and 0 bases at J, with 9 bases between. The V gene's germline CDR1 is DFQATT and CDR2 SNEGSKA (reference sequence). The CDR3 protein is CSASPADSNQPQHF. The CDR3 coding sequence is TGCAGTGCTAGTCCGGCAGATAGCAATCAGCCCCAGCATTTT.

This clone was counted between two and nine times. The chain couples TRBV5-4 to TRBJ2-5; 7 bases are shared with TRBD1. The V and J ends lost 5 bases and 5 bases, in that order; junction bases with no gene match: 6. The CDR3 covers 13 residues. Germline V gene sequence: CDR1 SGHNT, CDR2 YYREEE (reference sequence). The CDR3 nucleotides are TGTGCCAGCAGGACTACAGGGGTGGAGACCCAGTACTTC. It is translated as CASRTTGVETQYF.

The chain links TRBV28 to TRBJ1-6; D is undetermined. CDR1 MDHEN and CDR2 SYDVKM come from the germline V gene. Between the trimmed V and J ends, which lost 8 bases and 1 base, there was a span of 6 bases. CDR3 size: 13 residues. The CDR3 DNA sequence: TGTGCCAGCCGTGGGTCCTATAATTCACCCCTCCACTTT. Its protein product is CASRGSYNSPLHF.

The V call is TRBV3-1 (or the pseudogene TRBV3-2), the J call TRBJ2-3, with TRBD2 matching 11 bases. Germline V gene data show CDR1 as LGHDT and CDR2 as YNNKEL (reference sequence). Trimming at V came to 0 bases and at J to 6 bases, leaving 5 bases not matched to a gene. The CDR3 loop spans 16 amino acids. CDR3 residues: CASSQETSGSIDTQYF. For the CDR3, the DNA is TGTGCCAGCAGCCAAGAAACTAGCGGGAGTATCGATACGCAGTATTTT.

This rearrangement joins TRBV7-9 to TRBJ2-7, with D uncertain. The CDR3 runs to 12 residues. Germline-derived CDR1 and CDR2 are SEHNR and FQNEAQ (reference sequence). V was shortened by 5 bases and J by 6 bases, with 11 bases between the two germline ends. The CDR3 DNA sequence: TGTGCCAGCAGCACACAACCGGGCGAGCAGTACTTC. Translated: CASSTQPGEQYF. The variable domain in full, completed from reference TRBV7-9 and TRBJ2-7, reads DTGVSQNPRHKITKRGQNVTFRCDPISEHNRLYWYRQTLGQGPEFLTYFQNEAQLEKSRLLSDRFSAERPKGSFSTLEIQRTEQGDSAMYLCASSTQPGEQYFGPGTRLTVT.

The V call is TRBV7-2, the J call TRBJ2-5, with 8 bases lining up with TRBD2. This CDR3 has 15 amino acids. Germline CDR1 reads SGHTA; CDR2 reads FQGNSA. Germline trimming cut 5 bases from V and 2 bases from J; bases unmatched to any gene: 7. The DNA for the CDR3 is TGTGCCAGCAGCCCCCGGGGGGGGCCTCAAGAGACCCAGTACTTC. Translated, it gives CASSPRGGPQETQYF. Combining the CDR3 with reference TRBV7-2 and TRBJ2-5 gives the whole variable domain GAGVSQSPSNKVTEKGKDVELRCDPISGHTALYWYRQSLGQGLEFLIYFQGNSAPDKSGLPSDRFSAERTGGSVSTLTIQRTQQEDSAVYLCASSPRGGPQETQYFGPGTRLLVL.

The chain is built from TRBV6-5 and TRBJ2-3, with D possibly being TRBD1 (6 bases). V gave up 5 bases and J gave up 0 bases, with 12 bases separating them. Germline CDR1 is MNHEY and CDR2 is SVGAGI. The CDR3 runs 15 residues. The DNA for the CDR3 is TGTGCCAGCAGTCTCAGGGGCCTTAGCACAGATACGCAGTATTTT. Translating it yields CASSLRGLSTDTQYF.

The rearrangement joins TRBV5-4 to TRBJ1-3, with D tentatively TRBD1 (5 bases). This CDR3 region has 15 residues. With 0 bases removed from V and 4 bases from J, the gap between germline ends came to 11 bases. CDR1 SGHNT and CDR2 YYREEE come from the germline V gene (reference sequence). The CDR3 loop is CASSLEGTVGNTIYF. CDR3 sequence (DNA): TGTGCCAGCAGCTTGGAAGGGACTGTCGGAAACACCATATATTTT.

The chain combines TRBV19 with TRBJ2-7, with 7 bases aligning to TRBD2. With 5 bases clipped from V and 3 bases from J, the junction kept 4 bases outside the gene matches. Germline values: CDR1 LNHDA, CDR2 SQIVND (reference sequence). The CDR3 length is 13 residues. CDR3 region: CASSRGGGYEQYV. As DNA, the CDR3 is TGTGCCAGTAGTCGTGGGGGGGGCTACGAGCAGTACGTC.

J is TRBJ1-6 and V is TRBV2; tentatively, D is TRBD1 (6 bases). This CDR3 spans 13 amino acids. Germline V gives CDR1 SNHLY, CDR2 FYNNEI. V lost 7 bases to trimming and J lost 10 bases, with 14 bases between them. The CDR3 DNA reads TGTGCCAGCACGAGGAGGGGGACCTCACCCCTCCACTTT. Translated, it gives CASTRRGTSPLHF.

This clone was detected a few times. The V call is TRBV10-1, the J call TRBJ2-2, with D possibly TRBD1 on 7 matching bases. CDR3 length: 15 amino acids. From germline, CDR1 is WNHNN and CDR2 SYGVQD (reference sequence). Trimming cost V 6 bases and J 6 bases, with 17 bases left between them. The CDR3 nucleotides read TGCGCCAGCAGGAAACCGGGAGACAGGGCCGGGGAGCTGTTTTTT. Translated: CASRKPGDRAGELFF.

J is TRBJ2-3 and V is TRBV29-1; D gene ambiguous. The germline CDR1 and CDR2 sequences are SQVTM and ANQGSEA. V lost 1 base to trimming and J lost 4 bases, with 9 bases between them. The CDR3 totals 13 residues. CDR3: CSVEGEEPDTQYF. Written as DNA, the CDR3 is TGCAGCGTTGAAGGGGAAGAGCCAGATACGCAGTATTTT.

The chain uses TRBV6-5 and TRBJ2-7; TRBD2 matches 8 bases. This CDR3 has 14 amino acids. The V segment lost 6 bases and the J segment 4 bases; nucleotides outside the gene matches: 8. In germline, CDR1 is MNHEY, CDR2 SVGAGI. The CDR3 loop reads CASSLRGGAYEQYV. CDR3 DNA sequence: TGTGCCAGCAGCCTCCGGGGGGGGGCTTACGAGCAGTACGTC.

The chain recombines TRBV19 with TRBJ1-4, with 7 bases fitting TRBD1. J was trimmed by 7 bases and V by 7 bases; bases with no gene match: 6. The CDR3 runs to 13 residues. Germline loops: CDR1 LNHDA, CDR2 SQIVND (reference sequence). CDR3 in DNA: TGTGCCAGTAACCCAGGGGGGATTGAAAAACTGTTTTTT. Translated, it gives CASNPGGIEKLFF. The entire variable domain, with the rest obtained from reference TRBV19 and TRBJ1-4, is as follows: DGGITQSPKYLFRKEGQNVTLSCEQNLNHDAMYWYRQDPGQGLRLIYYSQIVNDFQKGDIAEGYSVSREKKESFPLTVTSAQKNPTAFYLCASNPGGIEKLFFGSGTQLSVL.

A single count supports this clone. The chain uses TRBV6-6 and TRBJ2-7; 10 nucleotides line up with TRBD1. Germline loops: CDR1 MNHNY, CDR2 SVGAGI (reference sequence). The V and J ends lost 1 base and 5 bases, in that order; junction bases with no gene match: 8. The CDR3 runs to 16 residues. The CDR3 loop reads CASSYFTGQGTNEQYF. The CDR3 DNA follows: TGTGCCAGCAGTTACTTTACGGGACAGGGGACAAACGAGCAGTACTTC.

J is TRBJ1-3 and V is TRBV18; D gene uncertain. The CDR3 consists of 16 residues. Germline values: CDR1 KGHSH, CDR2 LQKENI. The V end was cut by 2 bases, the J end by 2 bases, with 13 bases between. Here the CDR3 DNA reads TGTGCCAGCTCACCAACTCAAGGACGGACTGGAAACACCATATATTTT. Translation gives CASSPTQGRTGNTIYF.

V usage is TRBV2 and J usage is TRBJ1-2; D is ambiguous. The CDR3 covers 12 residues. The germline V gene encodes CDR1 SNHLY and CDR2 FYNNEI. V was pared by 8 bases and J by 6 bases, with 13 bases between. The DNA for the CDR3 is TGTGCCAGCCGGGAGGTAGGAGATGGCTACACCTTC. Translation: CASREVGDGYTF.

The chain combines TRBV5-5 with TRBJ1-2; a possible D gene is TRBD1 (5 bases). The germline V gene has CDR1 SGHKS and CDR2 YYEKEE (reference sequence). This CDR3 comprises 13 residues. Trimming left V 5 bases short and J 5 bases short, with 13 bases between. CDR3 sequence (DNA): TGTGCCAGCAGTGGGGCGGGGGAGTATGGCTACACCTTC. It encodes CASSGAGEYGYTF.

The chain combines TRBV7-9 with TRBJ1-2, with a weak D call TRBD1 (5 bases). CDR1 SEHNR and CDR2 FQNEAQ come from the germline V gene (reference sequence). Trimming took off 0 bases at V and 6 bases at J, with 11 bases between the two ends. The CDR3 totals 14 residues. CDR3 DNA: TGTGCCAGCAGCTTAGCCGCAGGGACCGATGGCTACACCTTC. This codes for CASSLAAGTDGYTF.

The chain recombines TRBV30 with TRBJ2-3; 9 bases align to TRBD2. The CDR3 runs to 13 residues. V was clipped by 3 bases and J by 7 bases; unmatched bases: 5. Germline lookup yields CDR1 GTSNPN and CDR2 SVGIG (reference sequence). The CDR3 loop reads CAWRRSGGNTQYF. The DNA of the CDR3 is TGTGCCTGGAGACGCAGCGGGGGGAATACGCAGTATTTT.

The rearrangement uses TRBV11-3 and TRBJ2-1; perhaps TRBD2 as D (5 bases). The V and J ends lost 0 bases and 4 bases respectively, with 10 bases between them. CDR1 and CDR2 (germline): SGHNT, YENEEA. The CDR3 is 15 residues long. The CDR3 sequence: CASSLDGLDYNEQFF. CDR3 sequence (DNA): TGTGCCAGCAGCTTAGATGGACTCGATTACAATGAGCAGTTCTTC.

The V gene is TRBV18, the J gene TRBJ2-7; D might be TRBD1 or TRBD2, each matching 5 bases. Germline V gene sequence: CDR1 KGHSH, CDR2 LQKENI. V shed 3 bases and J shed 0 bases, with 9 bases lying between them. The CDR3 covers 14 residues. CDR3 in DNA: TGTGCCAGCTCACCGGGGGTGGGCTCCTACGAGCAGTACTTC. This gives the protein CASSPGVGSYEQYF. Together with reference TRBV18 and TRBJ2-7, the CDR3 gives the full variable domain: NAGVMQNPRHLVRRRGQEARLRCSPMKGHSHVYWYRQLPEEGLKFMVYLQKENIIDESGMPKERFSAEFPKEGPSILRIQQVVRGDSAAYFCASSPGVGSYEQYFGPGTRLTVT.